One sample yielded the 9 T cell receptor beta chains listed below, sequenced in a study of T cell responses to AZD1222 COVID-19 vaccine. Sequencing was performed with immunoSEQ multiplex PCR; in TCRdb, only in-frame clones are kept and a portion is missing. The sample records 100,000 to 150,000 clones, around 90% being singletons. The sample was peripheral blood, taken on day 0 of MenACWY control vaccination. The receptors come from an adult in good health.

V and J are TRBV28 and TRBJ2-5; D is perhaps TRBD1 (6 bases). Germline V gives CDR1 MDHEN, CDR2 SYDVKM. V lost 3 bases and J 0 bases, leaving 14 bases between the germline ends. The CDR3 spans 16 residues. The CDR3 loop is CASSFLRRTDQETQYF. The CDR3 DNA follows: TGTGCCAGCAGTTTCCTCCGGAGGACAGACCAAGAGACCCAGTACTTC. Full variable domain (missing parts from reference TRBV28 and TRBJ2-5): DVKVTQSSRYLVKRTGEKVFLECVQDMDHENMFWYRQDPGLGLRLIYFSYDVKMKEKGDIPEGYSVSREKKERFSLILESASTNQTSMYLCASSFLRRTDQETQYFGPGTRLLVL.

The chain uses TRBV24-1 and TRBJ2-1, with TRBD1 matching 7 bases. The ends lost 4 bases at V and 7 bases at J; junction bases unmatched: 12. The CDR3 spans 16 residues. Germline CDR1 KGHDR, CDR2 SFDVKD. As DNA, the CDR3 is TGTGCCACCAGTGAACATCGACAGGGCATAGGGAATGAGCAGTTCTTC. This translates into CATSEHRQGIGNEQFF.

Points on this clone: The same CDR3 can be traced to other DNA sequences in this sample. The V and J genes are TRBV28 and TRBJ2-5; D not certain. Between the trimmed V and J ends, which lost 3 bases and 7 bases, there was a span of 9 bases. The CDR3 runs 12 residues. Germline CDR1 is MDHEN and CDR2 is SYDVKM. The chain's CDR3 is CASSLVVGTQYF. The DNA for the CDR3 is TGTGCCAGCAGTTTGGTGGTGGGGACCCAGTACTTC.

The V and J genes are TRBV7-9 and TRBJ1-2; no definite D call. Germline values: CDR1 SEHNR, CDR2 FQNEAQ (reference sequence). V lost 0 bases to trimming and J lost 13 bases, with 12 bases between them. The CDR3 consists of 12 residues. The CDR3 sequence: CASSLAEQPGTF. CDR3 nucleotide sequence: TGTGCCAGCAGCTTAGCGGAACAGCCTGGCACCTTC.

V and J are TRBV28 and TRBJ1-1; TRBD1 aligns across 7 bases. CDR3 length: 15 amino acids. V lost 2 bases, J lost 0 bases, and 3 bases stayed unmatched. Looked up from germline, CDR1 is MDHEN and CDR2 is SYDVKM. For the CDR3, the DNA is TGTGCCAGCAGTTTAAGAGGGGGCGTGAACACTGAAGCTTTCTTT. This encodes CASSLRGGVNTEAFF.

The rearrangement joins TRBV10-3 to TRBJ2-7; 9 bases fit TRBD1. With V trimmed by 0 bases and J by 3 bases, 3 bases remained unmatched. The CDR3 is 15 amino acids. Germline V gene data show CDR1 as ENHRY and CDR2 as SYGVKD. CDR3 coding DNA: TGTGCCATCAGTGAGTCCGGGACAGGGTTCTACGAGCAGTACTTC. Translating gives CAISESGTGFYEQYF.

The chain employs TRBV7-9 and TRBJ2-3; 7 nucleotides agree with TRBD1. Germline CDR1 is SEHNR and CDR2 is FQNEAQ (reference sequence). The length of the CDR3 is 15 residues. Trimming at V came to 3 bases and at J to 1 base, leaving 4 bases not matched to a gene. The CDR3 coding sequence is TGTGCCAGCAGCTTGGGACAGCACCGCACAGATACGCAGTATTTT. Translating it yields CASSLGQHRTDTQYF.

The chain combines TRBV7-2 with TRBJ1-2; 10 positions match TRBD1. This CDR3 has 15 residues. The germline gives CDR1 SGHTA, CDR2 FQGNSA. Trimming removed 6 bases from V and 5 bases from J; junction bases left unmatched: 9. CDR3 sequence reads: CASSPSGTGVYGYTF. CDR3 bases: TGTGCCAGCAGTCCCTCCGGGACAGGGGTTTATGGCTACACCTTC.

The chain's CDR3 is CAIKGSFSTDTQYF. Written as DNA, the CDR3 is TGTGCCATCAAAGGGTCTTTTAGCACAGATACGCAGTATTTT. V is TRBV10-3 and J is TRBJ2-3; D uncertain. V shed 7 bases and J shed 0 bases, with 11 bases lying between them. CDR3 length: 14 residues. Germline CDR1 is ENHRY and CDR2 is SYGVKD.